The clone carrying this T cell receptor (beta chain) is classed as medium-sized. Its antigen is currently unknown. Treatment reported: roughly 10-day PBMC culture with coronavirus spike peptide pools or control peptides (ViraFEST assay). The unexposed donor provided CD4+ T cells, which were taken before the COVID-19 pandemic (2011-2018). The sample originates from a study of vaccination and CD4 T cells after COVID-19. Study at large: Participants received two doses of either BNT162b2 or mRNA-1273 vaccine.

Sequenced with the Oncomine TCR Beta short-read assay was DNA taken from cultured CD4+ T cells. Genomic DNA from cultured CD4+ T cells was extracted. One entry per CDR3 protein, called by TCRdb with MiXCR from the PCR reads. The sample carries thousands of distinct CDR3 sequences, approximately 34% recorded once. Material for sequencing was CD4+ T cells from blood, cultured in vitro. This TCR came from a human donor in good health.

The CDR3 sequence: CASIDIGKGGNQPQHF. CDR3 nucleotide sequence: TGTGCCAGTATCGATATTGGGAAGGGGGGCAATCAGCCCCAGCATTTT. The chain combines TRBV19 with TRBJ1-5, with D tentatively TRBD1 (6 bases). V was shortened by 7 bases and J by 2 bases, with 18 bases between the two germline ends. CDR1 and CDR2 (germline): LNHDA, SQIVND (reference sequence). This CDR3 is 16 amino acids long.